The 18 T cell receptor beta chains in this list originate from one sample, sequenced in a study of regulatory T cells in long-lasting Graves disease. Investigators prepared the TCR beta libraries by applying iRepertoire HTBI primers and Arm-PCR of CDR3 regions. Each CDR3 protein gets one entry after TCRdb re-called the multiplex PCR reads with MiXCR. Found here are 400,000 to 550,000 distinct CDR3 sequences, 15% of them singletons; the top ten hold approximately 16%. Time point meaning: newly diagnosed GD, antithyroid drugs for less than 3 months. There was RNA extracted from PBMCs, and the TCR library was made from it. These data also formed part of another study, on T cells in Graves' hyperthyroidism and ophthalmopathy.

The material was peripheral blood mononuclear cells (PBMCs), obtained at new diagnosis, from a patient treated with antithyroid drugs. These receptor sequences come from a woman aged 25 to 39 with Graves disease.

J is TRBJ1-2 and V is TRBV7-9; D is possibly TRBD1 (6 bases). Trimming cost V 6 bases and J 4 bases, with 15 bases left between them. This CDR3 contains 14 residues. The germline gives CDR1 SEHNR, CDR2 FQNEAQ (reference sequence). The CDR3 bases are TGTGCCAGCAGACAGGGCCCCGGGGGCTATGGCTACACCTTC. Residues: CASRQGPGGYGYTF.

About this clonotype itself: With a much larger clone just one base away, this may be a read error. The V call is TRBV28, the J call TRBJ2-7; D remains ambiguous. The CDR3 sequence is 13 residues long. V lost 11 bases to trimming and J lost 2 bases, with 16 bases between them. CDR1 and CDR2 (germline): MDHEN, SYDVKM. The CDR3, as DNA: TGTGCCTGCACGATAGGGATCCCCTACGAGCAGTACTTC. Amino acids: CACTIGIPYEQYF.

This clonotype was detected ten times or more. The chain joins TRBV13 to TRBJ2-7, with 8 bases aligning to TRBD1. This CDR3 has 14 residues. The trim removed 6 bases at V and 1 base at J, leaving 5 bases unmatched. CDR1 PRHDT and CDR2 FYEKMQ come from the germline V gene (reference sequence). CDR3 in amino acids: CASSSRTGSYEQYF. CDR3 DNA: TGTGCCAGCAGTTCCAGGACAGGGTCCTACGAGCAGTACTTC.

This clonotype was seen a few times. The rearrangement joins TRBV6-5 to TRBJ2-7; TRBD2 agrees at 16 bases. The CDR3 totals 19 residues. The germline V gene encodes CDR1 MNHEY and CDR2 SVGAGI. J lost 2 bases, V lost 2 bases, and 9 bases had no gene match. The CDR3 loop reads CASSYRPPGLAGGAYEQYF. The CDR3 region has the DNA TGTGCCAGCAGTTACAGACCCCCGGGACTAGCGGGAGGGGCCTACGAGCAGTACTTC.

The chain links TRBV24-1 to TRBJ2-5; D may be TRBD2 (6 bases). CDR1 is KGHDR and CDR2 is SFDVKD in the germline V gene. This CDR3 spans 17 amino acids. Trimming shortened V by 2 bases and J by 7 bases, and 22 bases separated the two germline ends. The CDR3, as DNA: TGTGCCACCAGTGATTGCTCAGGTCACCGGGGGTGGGGGACCCAGTACTTC. This encodes CATSDCSGHRGWGTQYF.

J is TRBJ2-7 and V is TRBV27; 9 bases are a match to TRBD1. V gave up 5 bases and J gave up 6 bases; unmatched junction bases: 11. CDR3 length equals 15 residues. Germline CDR1 reads MNHEY; CDR2 reads SMNVEV (reference sequence). CDR3 sequence (DNA): TGTGCCAGCAGTCCAACCCCGGGACAGGGTTTCGAGCAGTACTTC. This gives the protein CASSPTPGQGFEQYF.

The chain carries TRBV2 and TRBJ2-6, with D unresolved. V dropped 7 bases and J dropped 4 bases, with 14 bases sitting between them. The CDR3 sequence is 15 residues long. CDR1 and CDR2 from the germline V gene are SNHLY and FYNNEI. The CDR3 DNA reads as TGTGCCAGCAACCCCGACGGCGGAGGGGCCAACGTCCTGACTTTC. Its translation: CASNPDGGGANVLTF.

This clonotype showed up many times. The chain combines TRBV6-1 with TRBJ2-7; TRBD1 matches at 10 bases. Trimming removed 8 bases from V and 5 bases from J; junction bases left unmatched: 3. This CDR3 has 12 amino acids. Germline V lookup: CDR1 MNHNS, CDR2 SASEGT. CDR3 loop: CASWTGGDEQYF. The DNA for the CDR3 is TGTGCCAGCTGGACAGGGGGGGACGAGCAGTACTTC.

In the case of this clonotype: Since a much larger clone is just one base distant, this may be a read error. This chain links TRBV2 with TRBJ2-1; D is unresolved. Per germline, CDR1 SNHLY and CDR2 FYNNEI. This CDR3 is built from 11 residues. V dropped 4 bases and J dropped 10 bases, with 8 bases sitting between them. The CDR3 loop is CASSVSDEQFF. The DNA for the CDR3 is TGTGCCAGCAGTGTATCGGACGAGCAGTTCTTC. Full variable domain (missing parts from reference TRBV2 and TRBJ2-1): EPEVTQTPSHQVTQMGQEVILRCVPISNHLYFYWYRQILGQKVEFLVSFYNNEISEKSEIFDDQFSVERPDGSNFTLKIRSTKLEDSAMYFCASSVSDEQFFGPGTRLTVL.

This clonotype was picked up many times. This chain joins TRBV10-1 and TRBJ2-2; TRBD1 might be the D (6 bases). Trimming stripped 3 bases from V and 4 bases from J, with 12 bases between. The CDR3 is 15 amino acids. Germline values: CDR1 WNHNN, CDR2 SYGVQD (reference sequence). The CDR3 nucleotides are TGCGCCAGCAGTGACAGGGGTGGAAGCACCGGGGAGCTGTTTTTT. This translates into CASSDRGGSTGELFF.

V and J are TRBV19 and TRBJ2-2, with 8 nucleotides matching TRBD1. CDR1 is LNHDA and CDR2 is SQIVND in the germline V gene (reference sequence). The ends lost 3 bases at V and 6 bases at J; junction bases unmatched: 6. The CDR3 is 15 residues long. The CDR3 sequence is CASSIGRGPAGELFF. DNA of the CDR3: TGTGCCAGTAGTATCGGCAGGGGGCCCGCCGGGGAGCTGTTTTTT. The variable domain in full, completed from reference TRBV19 and TRBJ2-2, reads DGGITQSPKYLFRKEGQNVTLSCEQNLNHDAMYWYRQDPGQGLRLIYYSQIVNDFQKGDIAEGYSVSREKKESFPLTVTSAQKNPTAFYLCASSIGRGPAGELFFGEGSRLTVL.

A few counts support this clonotype. The chain carries TRBV27 and TRBJ1-1; D uncertain. The CDR3 contains 13 residues. Trimming shortened V by 7 bases and J by 1 base, and 10 bases separated the two germline ends. From germline, CDR1 is MNHEY and CDR2 SMNVEV (reference sequence). CDR3 amino acids: CASTLRPNTEAFF. The CDR3 DNA reads TGTGCCAGCACCCTGCGTCCGAACACTGAAGCTTTCTTT.

This clonotype has only a few counts. V usage is TRBV29-1 and J usage is TRBJ1-2, with 7 bases lining up with TRBD1. The CDR3 contains 14 residues. The trim removed 4 bases at V and 8 bases at J, leaving 13 bases unmatched. Germline-derived CDR1 and CDR2 are SQVTM and ANQGSEA. The CDR3: CSVGDSVKSRGYTF. CDR3 nucleotide sequence: TGCAGCGTTGGGGACAGTGTAAAATCGCGGGGCTACACCTTC. Looking up the rest from reference TRBV29-1 and TRBJ1-2 gives the full variable domain: SAVISQKPSRDICQRGTSLTIQCQVDSQVTMMFWYRQQPGQSLTLIATANQGSEATYESGFVIDKFPISRPNLTFSTLTVSNMSPEDSSIYLCSVGDSVKSRGYTFGSGTRLTVV.

This clonotype was detected a few times. J is TRBJ2-1 and V is TRBV29-1, with unresolved D. This CDR3 has 12 residues. V was shortened by 2 bases and J by 7 bases, with 9 bases between the two germline ends. Germline V gene sequence: CDR1 SQVTM, CDR2 ANQGSEA. The CDR3 sequence: CSVEISSNEQFF. Here the CDR3 DNA reads TGCAGCGTTGAAATTTCTTCTAATGAGCAGTTCTTC.

This clonotype occurred a few times. The chain uses TRBV29-1 and TRBJ1-4; unclear D gene. Between the trimmed V and J ends, which lost 5 bases and 8 bases, there was a span of 18 bases. The CDR3 sequence is 14 residues long. Germline V lookup: CDR1 SQVTM, CDR2 ANQGSEA. DNA for the CDR3: TGCAGCGTTTGGACTGGTGGGGTTGGGGAAAAACTGTTTTTT. Protein sequence: CSVWTGGVGEKLFF.

As to this clonotype: A much larger clone is a single base away; this may be a read error. This chain links TRBV13 with TRBJ2-7; 7 nucleotides align to TRBD2. CDR3 length: 16 amino acids. The trim removed 5 bases at V and 6 bases at J, leaving 16 bases unmatched. From germline, CDR1 is PRHDT and CDR2 FYEKMQ (reference sequence). The CDR3, as DNA: TGTGCCAGCAGCCTCACCTCGAGCGGGAACGCGACCGAGCAGTACTTC. It translates to CASSLTSSGNATEQYF.

This clonotype was seen only a few times. The CDR3 bases are TGTGCCAGTAGTGTGTTCGGGGGGTATCAGCCCCAGCATTTT. Its protein product is CASSVFGGYQPQHF. The chain carries TRBV19 and TRBJ1-5; tentatively, D is TRBD1 (5 bases). Deletions cut 5 bases from V and 5 bases from J, with 13 bases between. The V gene's germline CDR1 is LNHDA and CDR2 SQIVND (reference sequence). The CDR3 length is 14 residues.

This clonotype showed up just a few times. The V gene is TRBV30, the J gene TRBJ1-2; 7 nucleotides agree with TRBD1. V was clipped by 4 bases and J by 2 bases; unmatched bases: 4. There are 13 residues in the CDR3. In germline, CDR1 is GTSNPN, CDR2 SVGIG (reference sequence). CDR3 amino acids: CAWTRTGNYGYTF. The DNA for the CDR3 is TGTGCCTGGACCAGGACAGGCAACTATGGCTACACCTTC.